This T cell receptor (beta chain) was profiled in a study of blood T cell repertoires in COVID-19. The method was immunoSEQ multiplex PCR; TCRdb's version includes in-frame clones alone and lacks a portion of them. The data contain more than 300,000 clones, 85% to 95% of them singletons. The CDR3 sequence is 15 residues long. V lost 1 base to trimming and J lost 5 bases; unmatched junction nucleotides: 8. CDR1 SGDLS and CDR2 YYNGEE come from the germline V gene. Sequenced sample: PBMCs or T cells enriched from blood (not recorded which). This sequence was found in a woman aged 25-40 years who had been exposed to COVID-19. The rearrangement joins TRBV9 to TRBJ1-2; 7 bases align to TRBD1. The CDR3 sequence is CASSVRAGGSYGYTF. The CDR3 bases are TGTGCCAGCAGCGTAAGAGCAGGGGGGTCATATGGCTACACCTTC.